The rows below give T cell receptor beta chains drawn from one sample of a study of shared clonotypes between healthy human individuals. Using immunoSEQ multiplex PCR, the repertoire was profiled, and TCRdb retains in-frame clones only, with some absent. The data contain about 2.2 million clones, around 95% of them seen just once; the ten biggest clones take up around 1.8%. The sample comprised naive CD8+ T cells from PBMCs. These TCRs come from a man aged 18 to 35 in good health. Some clones in this sample may be carry-over from other donors' samples. Each CDR3 is given with its conserved first and last residue. The D gene is left open where the match is weak. Some rows have no size entry. The others give once, few or many, or a class for an expanded clone.

>-|TRBJ2-1|TRBV4-2|17|TRBD2
TGTGCCAGCAGCCAAGATCCCGGGCTAGCGGGAGTAGATGAGCAGTTCTTC
CASSQDPGLAGVDEQFF
>-|TRBJ2-7|TRBV4-1|17|TRBD2
TGCGCCAGCAGCCAAGGACTTAGCGGGATGAGGTCCTACGAGCAGTACTTC
CASSQGLSGMRSYEQYF
>-|TRBJ2-7|TRBV5-1|15|-
TGCGCCAGCAGCTTAGGTGTATCGCACAACGACGAGCAGTACTTC
CASSLGVSHNDEQYF
>-|TRBJ2-1|TRBV14|15|-
TGTGCCAGCAGCCGCTGGGACCGCCCAATCGAGGAGCAGTTCTTC
CASSRWDRPIEEQFF
>-|TRBJ2-1|TRBV6-5|12|-
TGTGCCAGCAGAACCACCGGGAATGAGCAGTTCTTC
CASRTTGNEQFF
>-|TRBJ2-7|TRBV29-1|14|TRBD1
TGCAGCGTCTGGGATGGGACAGGGCCCTACGAGCAGTACTTC
CSVWDGTGPYEQYF
>-|TRBJ1-2|TRBV28|15|-
TGTGCCAGCAGTTTAGGGGTCAGGGTGGACTATGGCTACACCTTC
CASSLGVRVDYGYTF
>-|TRBJ2-7|TRBV5-1|14|-
TGCGCCAGCAGCCCGGGTTCGTCCTCCTACGAGCAGTACTTC
CASSPGSSSYEQYF
>-|TRBJ2-1|TRBV30|12|-
TGTGCCTGGAGTGTTCCAGTGACTGAGCAGTTCTTC
CAWSVPVTEQFF
>-|TRBJ1-1|TRBV18|15|-
TGTGCCAGCTCACCACCGGTAAGGAGCCCCGCTGAAGCTTTCTTT
CASSPPVRSPAEAFF
>-|TRBJ1-2|TRBV15|15|TRBD1
TGTGCCACCAGCAGGGAAGACAGGGGGCACTATGGCTACACCTTC
CATSREDRGHYGYTF
>-|TRBJ1-1|TRBV7-6|12|-
TGTGCCAGCAGCTTAGAGGCTGGAGGGGCTTTCTTT
CASSLEAGGAFF
>-|TRBJ2-7|TRBV4-1|17|-
TGCGCCAGCAGCCGAGACCCTCGGAGTACCAACGTCTACGAGCAGTACTTC
CASSRDPRSTNVYEQYF
>-|TRBJ1-5|TRBV27|14|-
TGTGCCAGCAGTTTGGCCGGAGCAAATCAGCCCCAGCATTTT
CASSLAGANQPQHF
>-|TRBJ1-1|TRBV7-9|15|-
TGTGCCAGCAGCCGAGATCAGGGCGGTGGGACTGAAGCTTTCTTT
CASSRDQGGGTEAFF
>once|TRBJ2-7|TRBV27|14|-
TGTGCCAGCAGTTTAGGCGGGATGATCTACGAGCAGTACTTC
CASSLGGMIYEQYF
>-|TRBJ2-7|TRBV15|15|-
TGTGCCACCAGCAGAGTTGCGCCCCCGGCCTACGAGCAGTACTTC
CATSRVAPPAYEQYF
>-|TRBJ2-1|TRBV27|13|-
TGTGCCAGCAGGGAATTCCCCTACAATGAGCAGTTCTTC
CASREFPYNEQFF
>-|TRBJ1-2|TRBV5-8|15|TRBD1
TGTGCCAGCAGCTTCCTTGAGGGGGCCTTCTATGGCTACACCTTC
CASSFLEGAFYGYTF
>-|TRBJ2-7|TRBV2|16|TRBD1
TGTGCCAGCAGGGTCCCTCGGACAGGCCTCTCCTACGAGCAGTACTTC
CASRVPRTGLSYEQYF
>-|TRBJ1-3|TRBV6-6|15|-
TGTGCCAGCAGCCTGGACGGGGGGTCTGGAAACACCATATATTTT
CASSLDGGSGNTIYF
>-|TRBJ2-7|TRBV19|16|-
TGTGCCAGTAGTATGAACCCGGGCGCGGCCGGGGACGAGCAGTACTTC
CASSMNPGAAGDEQYF
>-|TRBJ1-1|TRBV7-3|15|-
TGTGCCAGCAGCTTAGAGCCTATTGTCCCCACGGACGCTTTCTTT
CASSLEPIVPTDAFF
>-|TRBJ1-1|TRBV13|16|-
TGTGCCAGCAGCCAAGATGGGGTCAGGGAGGAGACTGAAGCTTTCTTT
CASSQDGVREETEAFF
>-|TRBJ2-7|TRBV14|15|-
TGTGCCAGCAGCCCCGGATTAAGTCTTGTCTACGAGCAGTACTTC
CASSPGLSLVYEQYF
>-|TRBJ2-5|TRBV2|15|-
TGTGCCAGCAGTGAATTAGAGGGTATAGGAGAGACCCAGTACTTC
CASSELEGIGETQYF
>-|TRBJ2-2|TRBV21-1|11|-
TGTGCCAGCAGCAAAGAGGGGGAGCTGTTTTTT
CASSKEGELFF
>-|TRBJ2-6|TRBV9|17|-
TGTGCCAGCAGCGACCCGACTCAGCGCTCTGGGGCCAACGTCCTGACTTTC
CASSDPTQRSGANVLTF
>-|TRBJ1-2|TRBV6-1|14|-
TGTGCCAGCAGTGAATCCCTGGTAAACTATGGCTACACCTTC
CASSESLVNYGYTF
>-|TRBJ2-7|TRBV28|14|TRBD1
TGTGCCAGCAGTCGGACAGGAACCTCCTACGAGCAGTACTTC
CASSRTGTSYEQYF
>-|TRBJ2-1|TRBV2|13|-
TGTGCCAGCAGCGATACCGTTGTCAATGAGCAGTTCTTC
CASSDTVVNEQFF
>-|TRBJ2-5|TRBV7-6|16|-
TGTGCCAGCAGATCCAGGGGGGCGCTTGATCAAGAGACCCAGTACTTC
CASRSRGALDQETQYF
>-|TRBJ1-1|TRBV19|16|-
TGTGCCAGTAGTATTCCGGGACTTAGAGGGAACACTGAAGCTTTCTTT
CASSIPGLRGNTEAFF
>-|TRBJ1-3|TRBV2|13|TRBD1
TGTGCCAGCAGGGACAGGGTTGAAAACACCATATATTTT
CASRDRVENTIYF
>-|TRBJ2-7|TRBV28|11|-
TGTGCCAGCAGTCGAACGGGGGAGCAGTACTTC
CASSRTGEQYF
>-|TRBJ2-1|TRBV7-9|13|TRBD1
TGTGCCAGCAGCAGCCGGGACAGGATCGAGGAGTTCTTC
CASSSRDRIEEFF
>-|TRBJ1-2|TRBV9|13|TRBD1
TGTGCCAGCAGCGTAGGACAGGGTAATGGCTACACCTTC
CASSVGQGNGYTF
>-|TRBJ2-7|TRBV9|15|-
TGTGCCAGCAGCGTAGAAGGCGGAGCCTACTACGAGCAGTACTTC
CASSVEGGAYYEQYF
>-|TRBJ2-7|TRBV2|14|TRBD2
TGTGCCAGCAACGAGCGGGAGGGACCCTACGAGCAGTACTTC
CASNEREGPYEQYF
>-|TRBJ1-1|TRBV11-2|14|-
TGTGCCAGCAGCTTAGTTGTGGGGCGTACTGAAGCTTTCTTT
CASSLVVGRTEAFF
>-|TRBJ2-2|TRBV5-1|16|-
TGCGCCAGCAGCTTGGCCGAGCAGGGCAGGTCCGGGGAGCTGTTTTTT
CASSLAEQGRSGELFF
>-|TRBJ1-2|TRBV28|12|-
TGTGCCAGCAGTTTGAGTAACTATGGCTACACCTTC
CASSLSNYGYTF
>-|TRBJ2-7|TRBV7-8|13|-
TGTGCCAGCAGCTTTCTAGGATTCCACGAGCAGTACTTC
CASSFLGFHEQYF
>-|TRBJ2-1|TRBV28|16|TRBD2
TGTGCCAGCAGTCCCCGTAGCGGGAGTTATATCAATGAGCAGTTCTTC
CASSPRSGSYINEQFF
>-|TRBJ2-7|TRBV5-1|15|-
TGCGCCAGCAGCTTAGGGACACTGAGCTCCTACGAGCAGTACTTC
CASSLGTLSSYEQYF